The 5 T cell receptor beta chains in this list originate from one sample, sequenced in a study of cytomegalovirus exposure and HLA in healthy donors. Researchers ran the PCR with 60 Vbeta and 13 Jbeta primers. Some clones are missing from TCRdb's copy, which holds only in-frame ones; the method was immunoSEQ multiplex PCR. The sample shows about 110,000 clones, under 90% of them seen only once. The specimen sequenced was PBMCs. These receptors all stem from a woman in her 30s in good health and CMV-seronegative.

This chain connects TRBV7-6 to TRBJ1-6; D is unclear. Trimming removed 3 bases at V and 3 bases at J, with 9 bases between. The CDR3 runs 15 residues. CDR1 is SGHVS and CDR2 is FNYEAQ in the germline V gene. CDR3 residues: CASSLQNYYNSPLHF. CDR3 coding DNA: TGTGCCAGCAGCTTGCAGAACTACTATAATTCACCCCTCCACTTT.

Here the CDR3 DNA reads TGTGCCAGCAGCCTTAATCTTGGGGGGAGGGTTTGGAGCAATCAGCCCCAGCATTTT. It translates to CASSLNLGGRVWSNQPQHF. The genes are TRBV2 and TRBJ1-5, with D possibly TRBD1 on 5 matching bases. The CDR3 is 19 residues long. V dropped 6 bases and J dropped 1 base, with 25 bases sitting between them. CDR1 is SNHLY, CDR2 FYNNEI, per germline.

The J gene is TRBJ2-3, the V gene TRBV10-3, with 9 bases aligning to TRBD2. V lost 0 bases to trimming and J lost 3 bases; unmatched junction nucleotides: 4. The CDR3 loop spans 16 amino acids. Germline lookup yields CDR1 ENHRY and CDR2 SYGVKD. The CDR3 protein is CAISESTAGGTDTQYF. The CDR3 DNA reads as TGTGCCATCAGTGAGTCGACAGCGGGAGGAACAGATACGCAGTATTTT.

This chain joins TRBV6-1 and TRBJ2-5; D possibly corresponds to TRBD1 (5 bases). The CDR3 spans 14 residues. The V gene's germline CDR1 is MNHNS and CDR2 SASEGT. V was trimmed by 5 bases and J by 6 bases, leaving 16 bases between them. CDR3 loop: CASSTTGPPQTQYF. CDR3 in DNA: TGTGCCAGCAGTACTACAGGACCCCCTCAGACCCAGTACTTC.

This clone was counted only a few times. The V and J genes are TRBV7-9 and TRBJ2-1; 7 nucleotides line up with TRBD2. The CDR3 is 13 residues long. V was clipped by 3 bases and J by 10 bases; unmatched bases: 6. Germline V gene sequence: CDR1 SEHNR, CDR2 FQNEAQ (reference sequence). CDR3 amino acids: CASSFGLVWEQFF. The CDR3 coding sequence is TGTGCCAGCAGCTTCGGACTAGTTTGGGAGCAGTTCTTC.